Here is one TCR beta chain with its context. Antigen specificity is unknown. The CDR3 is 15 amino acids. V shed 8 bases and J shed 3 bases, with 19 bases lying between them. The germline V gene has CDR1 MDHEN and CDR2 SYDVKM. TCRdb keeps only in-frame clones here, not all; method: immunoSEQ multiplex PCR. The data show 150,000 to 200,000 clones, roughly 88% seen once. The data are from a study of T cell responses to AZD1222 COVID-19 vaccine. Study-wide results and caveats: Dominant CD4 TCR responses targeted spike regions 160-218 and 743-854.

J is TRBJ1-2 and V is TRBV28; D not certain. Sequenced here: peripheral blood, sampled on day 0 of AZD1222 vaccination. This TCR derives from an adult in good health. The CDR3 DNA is TGTGCCAGCGAACCTTCGGGCCGTCGGGACTATGGCTACACCTTC. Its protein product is CASEPSGRRDYGYTF.